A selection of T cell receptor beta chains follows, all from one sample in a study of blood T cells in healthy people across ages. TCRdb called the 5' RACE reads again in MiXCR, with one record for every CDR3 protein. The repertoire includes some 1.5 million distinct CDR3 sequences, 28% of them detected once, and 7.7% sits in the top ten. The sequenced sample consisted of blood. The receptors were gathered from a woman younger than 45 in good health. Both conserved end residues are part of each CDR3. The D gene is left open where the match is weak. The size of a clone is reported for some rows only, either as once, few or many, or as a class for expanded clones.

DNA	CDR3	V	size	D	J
TGTGCCAGCAGCCCAGGACTAGTAAAAGAGACCCAGTACTTC	CASSPGLVKETQYF	TRBV7-8	few	TRBD2	TRBJ2-5
TGTGCCAGCAGCCCCAGGAGACAGGGTTCCTACGAGCAGTACTTC	CASSPRRQGSYEQYF	TRBV9	few	TRBD1	TRBJ2-7
TGTGCCAGCCTTAATCCCCGGGACAGGGGGTTTACTGAAGCTTTCTTT	CASLNPRDRGFTEAFF	TRBV6-5	.	TRBD1	TRBJ1-1
TGTGCCATTATTTGGGTGGGAGGGACAGGAAGCTCCTACGAGCAGTACTTC	CAIIWVGGTGSSYEQYF	TRBV10-3	many	.	TRBJ2-7
TGCGCCAGCAGCTTGGAGACAGGTCTAGGAAGCGAGCAGTACTTC	CASSLETGLGSEQYF	TRBV5-1	.	.	TRBJ2-7
TGCAGTGCTAGAGATGGGGGGGCGAGGGGGTACCAAGAGACCCAGTACTTC	CSARDGGARGYQETQYF	TRBV20-1	few	.	TRBJ2-5
TGTGCCAGCAGTTTTGGGCCGGCGGGGGCGAACAATCAGCCCCAGCATTTT	CASSFGPAGANNQPQHF	TRBV12-3/TRBV12-4	.	.	TRBJ1-5
TGTGCCAGCAGCAATGGGGGGTCCAATCAGCCCCAGCATTTT	CASSNGGSNQPQHF	TRBV6-5	.	.	TRBJ1-5
TGTGCCAGCAGTCCGAACCACCTTCTAGCGGGGGTGGGCAATGAGCAGTTCTTC	CASSPNHLLAGVGNEQFF	TRBV2	few	TRBD2	TRBJ2-1
TGCAGCGCCTGCGGCGGCGGGGGGTGGAACATTCAGTACTTC	CSACGGGGWNIQYF	TRBV29-1	many	TRBD2	TRBJ2-4
TGTGCTAGTGGTTTGTGGGGGTGGAGGAACTATGGCTACACCTTC	CASGLWGWRNYGYTF	TRBV12-5	few	.	TRBJ1-2
TGTGCCAGCTCACCGCCGCTGCAGGGGAGCACAGATACGCAGTATTTT	CASSPPLQGSTDTQYF	TRBV18	few	.	TRBJ2-3
TGTGCCAGCACCTGGGACCCTGGCGGCTATGGCTACACCTTC	CASTWDPGGYGYTF	TRBV12-3/TRBV12-4	.	.	TRBJ1-2
TGCGCCAGCAGTTCCACCCCTCAGACAGGGAGGAACTATGGCTACACCTTC	CASSSTPQTGRNYGYTF	TRBV5-1	.	TRBD1	TRBJ1-2
TGTGCCACCAGAGGGACCGTGGAGGAAAAACTGTTTTTT	CATRGTVEEKLFF	TRBV15	.	.	TRBJ1-4
TGTGCCATCAGCCAGACAGGGTTGAACACTGAAGCTTTCTTT	CAISQTGLNTEAFF	TRBV10-3	.	TRBD1	TRBJ1-1
TGTGCCAGCACCAGTAGCGGGAGGGCGGCAGATACGCAGTATTTT	CASTSSGRAADTQYF	TRBV13	few	TRBD2	TRBJ2-3
TGTGCCAGCAGTTTACGGACAGGGGCTGGAAACACCATATATTTT	CASSLRTGAGNTIYF	TRBV28	few	TRBD1	TRBJ1-3
TGCAGTGCCCAAACAGGGGGGGTCGACGAGCAGTACTTC	CSAQTGGVDEQYF	TRBV20-1	.	.	TRBJ2-7
TGCAGTGCTAGAGAGGGAACAGGGTTGAGAGGAGGCTACACCTTC	CSAREGTGLRGGYTF	TRBV20-1	few	.	TRBJ1-2
TGCAGTGCTAGAGATGGGGGGCGAGACTACTACGAGCAGTACTTC	CSARDGGRDYYEQYF	TRBV20-1	.	.	TRBJ2-7
TGTGCCAGCAGCTTCGGCGGGGAGAGCACAGATACGCAGTATTTT	CASSFGGESTDTQYF	TRBV7-2	many	.	TRBJ2-3